This T cell receptor (beta chain) was identified in a study of blood T cell repertoires in COVID-19. At the level of the study: Sources were T cells, B-cell-depleted T cells, or PBMCs; the material itself was cDNA or gDNA.

In the authors' methods: Estimation of nucleated cell counts was performed using reference gene primer amplification. Sequencing was performed with immunoSEQ multiplex PCR; in TCRdb, only in-frame clones are kept and a portion is missing. V and J calls plus clone size are reproduced from that table; the DNA served to infer D and trimming. This table holds fewer than 300,000 clones, roughly 80% found once. This clonotype was obtained from a woman in her 70s with active or convalescent COVID-19. Sequenced sample: peripheral blood.

CDR3 DNA: TGTGCCAGCAGCAAAGGGGGACAGGGGACCGATGAGCAGTTCTTC. Translated: CASSKGGQGTDEQFF. The chain joins TRBV21-1 to TRBJ2-1; TRBD1 is taken as the D call from the table, unchecked against the DNA. TRBV21-1 is a documented pseudogene. The CDR3 consists of 15 residues.